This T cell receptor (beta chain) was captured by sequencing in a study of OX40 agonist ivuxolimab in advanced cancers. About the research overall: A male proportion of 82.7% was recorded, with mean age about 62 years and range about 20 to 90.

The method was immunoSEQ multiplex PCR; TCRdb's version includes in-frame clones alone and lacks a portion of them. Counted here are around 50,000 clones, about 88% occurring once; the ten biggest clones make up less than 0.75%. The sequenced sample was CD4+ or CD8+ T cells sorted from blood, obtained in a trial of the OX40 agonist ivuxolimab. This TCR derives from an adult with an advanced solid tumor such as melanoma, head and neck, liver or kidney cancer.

CDR3 bases: TGTGCCAGCAGCGTGGGACTAGCGGTCACAGATACGCAGTATTTT. The encoded protein is CASSVGLAVTDTQYF. This sequence joins TRBV9 and TRBJ2-3; 11 bases match TRBD2. Trimming took 2 bases from V and 2 from J; bases not matched to a gene: 1. Germline loops: CDR1 SGDLS, CDR2 YYNGEE. The CDR3 runs to 15 residues.